This TCR beta chain was recovered during a study of cytomegalovirus exposure and HLA in healthy donors. 13 Jbeta primers and 60 Vbeta primers were used for the PCR. Clones were read by immunoSEQ multiplex PCR, and TCRdb kept only the in-frame ones, dropping some. In the table there are 100,000 or so clones, 65% to 85% of which are singletons. V was shortened by 0 bases and J by 0 bases, with 7 bases between the two germline ends. Germline V gene lookup returns CDR1 SGDLS and CDR2 YYNGEE. The CDR3 sequence is 15 residues long. This TCR was recovered from a man younger than 30 in good health and CMV-seronegative. The chain carries TRBV9 and TRBJ1-5; no firm D call. Specimen: PBMCs. DNA of the CDR3: TGTGCCAGCAGCGTAGACGGGTATAGCAATCAGCCCCAGCATTTT. Amino acids: CASSVDGYSNQPQHF.